The rows below give T cell receptor beta chains drawn from one sample of a study of technical replicates of blood from a handful of donors. Sequencing was performed with immunoSEQ multiplex PCR; in TCRdb, only in-frame clones are kept and a portion is missing. This sample has approximately 94,000 clones, with 90% to 96% found just once. The sequenced material came from T cells isolated from PBMCs. Receptors originate from a human donor in good health. CDR3s include the opening cysteine and the closing phenylalanine or tryptophan. Fields, in order: D gene, J gene, V gene, clone size, CDR3 protein, CDR3 DNA. D genes are given only for firm matches. Rows may omit the clone size; those that give it use once, few, many or a size class.

TRBD1,TRBJ1-1,TRBV28,once,CASSLPGGVTEAFF,TGTGCCAGCAGTCTACCAGGGGGCGTCACTGAAGCTTTCTTT
-,TRBJ1-1,TRBV6-5,-,CASSYSTGVTEAFF,TGTGCCAGCAGTTACTCGACAGGCGTCACTGAAGCTTTCTTT
-,TRBJ1-5,TRBV12-5,-,CASAAEERQPQHF,TGTGCTAGTGCGGCGGAAGAGAGGCAGCCCCAGCATTTT
TRBD1,TRBJ2-7,TRBV29-1,-,CSVTGQGGIYEQYF,TGCAGCGTAACCGGACAGGGCGGTATTTACGAGCAGTACTTC
TRBD1,TRBJ1-1,TRBV10-3,-,CAISRTGNTEAFF,TGTGCCATCAGTAGGACAGGGAACACTGAAGCTTTCTTT
-,TRBJ1-2,TRBV6-1,-,CASSELQGTSYGYTF,TGTGCCAGCAGTGAACTTCAGGGGACAAGCTATGGCTACACCTTC
TRBD1,TRBJ2-7,TRBV5-5,-,CASSLSWTGNYEQYF,TGTGCCAGCAGTCTTTCCTGGACAGGGAACTACGAGCAGTACTTC
TRBD1,TRBJ2-1,TRBV6-5,-,CASSYSTGNNEQFF,TGTGCCAGCAGTTACTCGACAGGGAACAATGAGCAGTTCTTC
TRBD2,TRBJ2-2,TRBV7-7,-,CASSELAGKDTGELFF,TGTGCCAGCAGCGAATTAGCGGGAAAGGACACCGGGGAGCTGTTTTTT
-,TRBJ1-5,TRBV18,-,CASSPQGSNQPQHF,TGTGCCAGCTCGCCTCAGGGGTCCAATCAGCCCCAGCATTTT
-,TRBJ1-1,TRBV27,-,CASSLSASTEAFF,TGTGCCAGCAGTTTATCGGCAAGTACTGAAGCTTTCTTT
TRBD2,TRBJ2-1,TRBV7-3,-,CASSSTSANNEQFF,TGTGCCAGCAGCTCGACTAGCGCTAACAATGAGCAGTTCTTC
TRBD1,TRBJ1-4,TRBV19,-,CASSRDREGLNEKLFF,TGTGCCAGTAGCCGAGACAGGGAAGGACTTAATGAAAAACTGTTTTTT
-,TRBJ2-3,TRBV7-2,-,CASSYRDTTDTQYF,TGTGCCAGCAGCTACCGGGACACCACAGATACGCAGTATTTT
-,TRBJ1-1,TRBV19,-,CASSTPLLSGQAFF,TGTGCCAGTAGTACCCCCCTCCTTTCAGGGCAAGCTTTCTTT
-,TRBJ1-2,TRBV2,-,CASSETYRDYGYTF,TGTGCCAGCAGTGAAACCTACAGAGACTATGGCTACACCTTC
-,TRBJ2-7,TRBV4-1,-,CASSLDSSYEQYF,TGCGCCAGCAGCCTTGACAGCTCCTACGAGCAGTACTTC
TRBD1,TRBJ2-1,TRBV18,-,CASSPGTGDNEQFF,TGTGCCAGCTCACCAGGGACAGGGGACAATGAGCAGTTCTTC
-,TRBJ1-1,TRBV25-1,-,CASSLGNTEAFF,TGTGCCAGCAGTCTCGGGAACACTGAAGCTTTCTTT
-,TRBJ2-3,TRBV13,-,CASSLVGGIKNAQYF,TGTGCCAGCAGCTTGGTAGGAGGAATCAAGAATGCGCAGTATTTT
-,TRBJ1-5,TRBV7-2,-,CASSLGGLDNQPQHF,TGTGCCAGCAGCTTAGGAGGTTTAGACAATCAGCCCCAGCATTTT
-,TRBJ2-6,TRBV5-6,few,CASRFQGGGANVLTF,TGTGCCAGCAGATTCCAGGGTGGTGGGGCCAACGTCCTGACTTTC